This is a list of T cell receptor beta chains from one sample in a study of blood T cell repertoires in COVID-19. The method was immunoSEQ multiplex PCR; TCRdb's version includes in-frame clones alone and lacks a portion of them. The data contain about 270,000 clones, approximately 86% of them singletons. The sequencing input was peripheral blood. The receptors stem from a woman between 65 and 79 years old with COVID-19, enrolled during active disease. Each CDR3 is given without its conserved first and last residue.

v_call	j_call	cdr3_aa
TRBV6-6	TRBJ2-7	ASSYSDSAYEQY
TRBV9	TRBJ2-2	ASSVGGNTGELF
TRBV19	TRBJ2-2	ASSIVNRVGGELF
TRBV30	TRBJ2-1	AWSMAGAEQF
TRBV19	TRBJ1-5	ASSTGTGGNQPQH
TRBV19	TRBJ2-7	ASSMGAASYEQY
TRBV4-1	TRBJ1-1	ASSQSGTGGDRNTEAF
TRBV5-1	TRBJ1-6	ASVGPGLDSPLH
TRBV5-4	TRBJ1-5	ASSSQGSSQPQH
TRBV21-1	TRBJ1-3	ASSPRGAQGARNTIY
TRBV3-1/TRBV3-2	TRBJ2-7	ASSQRGSSYEQY
TRBV6-5	TRBJ1-1	ASQMGQGYTEAF
TRBV21-1	TRBJ1-6	ASSKPRTFDRSGDYNSPLH
TRBV10-3	TRBJ1-1	AISATGEVYTEAF
TRBV10-1	TRBJ2-2	ASSERGTGELF
TRBV7-2	TRBJ1-2	ASSLRSGDGYT
TRBV2	TRBJ2-1	ARRTVYNEQF
TRBV6-1	TRBJ2-3	ASSDSADTQY
TRBV6-5	TRBJ1-4	ASSYYRGGEKLF
TRBV10-2	TRBJ1-5	ASSRTGDSNQPQH
TRBV5-1	TRBJ2-3	ASSLDGGSSRTQY
TRBV6-5	TRBJ2-5	ASRTQGGLETQY
TRBV12-3/TRBV12-4	TRBJ1-2	ASSFGIDYGYT
TRBV5-1	TRBJ2-6	ASSSGQGGRSGANVLT
TRBV29-1	TRBJ1-2	SVDRDGYT
TRBV24-1	TRBJ2-3	ATSDRTGVSTDTQY
TRBV7-2	TRBJ1-1	ASTPLQGKAF
TRBV9	TRBJ2-7	ASSVGDEQY
TRBV5-1	TRBJ2-7	ASSPKAGAYEQY
TRBV19	TRBJ1-5	ASSIRTGEGQPQH
TRBV15	TRBJ2-7	ATSRTTPSYEQY
TRBV3-1/TRBV3-2	TRBJ2-7	ASSQGTGNYEQY
TRBV4-1	TRBJ1-4	ASSAIGLKEKLF
TRBV7-9	TRBJ1-2	ATSDGGFRGYT
TRBV15	TRBJ1-3	ATSRGDNSGNTIY
TRBV27	TRBJ1-2	ASSFNGESFGYT
TRBV27	TRBJ2-7	ASGEGTPYEQY
TRBV4-1	TRBJ1-2	ASSQEVDRGGWEGYT
TRBV6-6	TRBJ1-2	ASTRDSDGYT
TRBV7-9	TRBJ2-3	ASSSTSGEATDTQY
TRBV10-3	TRBJ2-1	AISERGQDEQF
TRBV5-6	TRBJ2-5	ASRKGLQETQY
TRBV10-1	TRBJ2-1	ASSDGSGGLNEQF
TRBV3-1/TRBV3-2	TRBJ2-7	ASSQYMDSRAGY
TRBV28	TRBJ2-5	ASRSVMGQGSETQY
TRBV28	TRBJ1-1	ASSVGGTEAF
TRBV9	TRBJ2-3	ASSVASAGRTDTQY
TRBV6-2/TRBV6-3	TRBJ1-2	ASSYLQSVGYT
TRBV24-1	TRBJ1-5	ATSRDTNQPQH
TRBV5-4	TRBJ2-3	ASSLFGGDRGS
TRBV19	TRBJ1-2	ASSIALNYGYT
TRBV6-5	TRBJ2-7	ASSRRTYSYEQY
TRBV2	TRBJ2-1	ASSERRGNEQF
TRBV10-3	TRBJ1-2	AISGDTNYGYT
TRBV6-5	TRBJ1-2	ASSYSQDSSYGYT